This T cell receptor beta chain emerged from a study of OX40 agonist ivuxolimab in advanced cancers. Patients who had autoimmune disease history or got systemic immunosuppression were left out. Repertoires were generated with immunoSEQ multiplex PCR, while TCRdb's copy carries only in-frame clones and drops some. The sample shows around 60,000 clones, around 90% of them seen only once. CDR1 is SGHTA and CDR2 is FQGNSA in the germline V gene. This CDR3 is 15 amino acids long. V gave up 2 bases and J gave up 9 bases, with 17 bases separating them. This chain connects TRBV7-2 to TRBJ2-1; D possibly corresponds to TRBD2 (7 bases). The TCR sequence derives from an adult with an advanced solid tumor such as melanoma, head and neck, liver or kidney cancer. The starting material was CD4+ or CD8+ T cells sorted from blood, obtained in a trial of the OX40 agonist ivuxolimab. The CDR3: CASSLWGGGLGEQFF. The CDR3 DNA follows: TGTGCCAGCAGCTTATGGGGGGGCGGCTTGGGTGAGCAGTTCTTC.